This T cell receptor (beta chain) is from a study of CD8 T cells in ankylosing spondylitis. This clonotype was detected ten times or more. The antigen remains undetermined. Trimming took off 0 bases at V and 8 bases at J, with 17 bases between the two ends. CDR3 size: 16 residues. Germline values: CDR1 SGDLS, CDR2 YYNGEE. Findings and caveats of the study: Clones linked with disease were CD8+ and fairly uncommon in the peripheral blood.

Making the TCR beta libraries involved quantitative 5'-RACE with molecular barcodes. Each CDR3 protein is one row after TCRdb ran MiXCR on the 5' RACE reads. The repertoire includes tens of thousands of distinct CDR3 sequences, about 4.2% of them detected once, and about 4% sits in the top ten. What was sequenced was blood, either unsorted or a sorted T cell fraction (not recorded which). The origin of this receptor is a female donor with ankylosing spondylitis or in good health (not recorded which). The chain carries TRBV9 and TRBJ1-4, with D possibly matching TRBD1 (5 bases). This chain's CDR3 is CASSVAVGQGYEKLFF. The CDR3 nucleotides read TGTGCCAGCAGCGTAGCGGTGGGGCAGGGCTACGAAAAACTGTTTTTT.